This TCR beta chain was obtained from a study of molecular identifiers for immune sequencing clone quantification (dated by TCRdb to 2016 to 2019). Study-level background: For a replicate experiment, RNA from approximately 20,000 or 98,000 naive CD8 T cells was divided into five aliquots, and four of the five aliquots were sequenced. This methods study benchmarked molecular-identifier clustering-based TCR repertoire sequencing (MIDCIRS) and TCR RNA copy counting, using CD8 T cells to do so. Overall results and qualifications from the work: When barcode sub-clustering was left out, chimeric consensus sequences inflated TCR diversity, with chimeras reaching as high as 47%. Spiked-in Jurkat TCR RNA (10 copies' worth), which is not part of the donor repertoire, was contained in the naive libraries. Highly expanded clone sizes could be underestimated if identical TCR molecules share a barcode. In CMV-specific effector cells, clones with more than 20 RNA copies accounted for over 97% of molecules, whereas in naive cells such clones accounted for under 1%. Spiked-in Jurkat TCR RNA equivalent to a single cell was reported to be detectable even among more than 900,000 naive CD8 T cells. Modeling estimated around 3 recovered TCR RNA copies per cell, compared with about 10 by digital PCR, which implies 25% to 30% capture efficiency.

This clonotype was counted many times. The target of this receptor is not known. Per-base qualities were not stored, and no clone one base away is much larger. The library was obtained by PCR. The listed sequencing device is Illumina HiSeq 4000. Preparation of bulk TCR libraries followed a previously described approach, with the TCR primers listed in Table S5. The Qiagen AllPrep DNA/RNA kit was used to purify total RNA. Before any analysis, reads coming from multiple sequencing runs of the same library were combined into one pool. Regarding the original processing steps: Reads were retained only if their TCR constant sequence matched exactly, and those retained reads were trimmed to 150 nt and grouped according to their 12-nt molecular barcodes. Reads inside each barcode group were sub-clustered using a 15% Levenshtein threshold, and a quality-weighted consensus sequence was constructed for each RNA molecule. Non-functional sequences were excluded, and lower-count sequences lying one edit away from another sequence were also excluded. Barcode sub-clusters with fewer than 20% of the maximum read count were removed, based on fitting two negative binomial distributions. TCRdb reworked the public reads: Q25 trimming with fastp, MiXCR clone assembly, productive beta chains retained. Every entry covers one CDR3 protein and lists the most common genes and DNA from its rows. The V and J calls, along with clone size, are taken from TCRdb and not from the paper's own processing. For this sample the table gives about 320,000 distinct CDR3 sequences, of which around 21% were detected only once. Together, the top ten hold about 0.81% of the sample.

The CDR3 contains 14 residues, cysteine and phenylalanine counted. Of the read, only the CDR3 DNA is kept; its 42 bases are in frame from base 1. V is clipped by 4 bases and J by 6 bases, and the sequence between their germline boundaries is 10 bases long. The germline V gene (reference sequence) gives CDR1 as SEHNR and CDR2 as FQNEAQ. Libraries of naive CD8 T cells were built from anywhere between about 17,000 and 1,000,000 sorted cells, with 10%, 30% or 50% of the purified RNA used. On a BD FACSAria II, naive CD8 T cells were FACS-sorted as CD8+CD4-CCR7+CD45RA+ and collected into RLT Plus buffer. Roughly ten TCR copies' worth of Jurkat RNA were spiked into about 20,000-1,100,000 naive CD8 T cell samples to test detection sensitivity. CD8 T cells were enriched using RosetteSep CD8+ T Cell Enrichment Cocktail and Ficoll-Paque, and the enriched cells then underwent ACK red cell lysis.

The sequence is built from TRBV7-9 and TRBJ1-6; the D gene cannot be resolved reliably. The clonotype was recovered from a human donor in good health. Some libraries in this study had Jurkat cell RNA spiked in. The specimen was naive CD8+ T cells from blood, with Jurkat cell RNA spiked in. Per the publication, the cell subset or site label means: FACS-sorted CD8+CD4-CCR7+CD45RA+ naive T cells. The sequenced DNA is TGTGCCAGCAGCTCCATTATAGCTAATTCACCCCTCCACTTT. This sequence encodes CASSSIIANSPLHF.